What follows are 9 T cell receptor beta chains derived from one specimen sequenced in a study of blood T cell repertoires in COVID-19. The table came from immunoSEQ multiplex PCR; TCRdb's copy has only in-frame clones and leaves some out. The data hold fewer than 500,000 clones, with 88% observed a single time. The sequencing sample was made of PBMCs or T cells enriched from blood (not recorded which). The source of these receptors is a woman aged 25 to 45 with acute COVID-19.

In DNA, the CDR3 is TGTGCCAGCAGCTTAGGAGCAGGGGGATTCTATGGCTACACCTTC. This gives the protein CASSLGAGGFYGYTF. The chain recombines TRBV7-9 with TRBJ1-2, with TRBD1 matching over 7 bases. V shed 1 base, J shed 4 bases, and the junction held 6 bases outside the gene matches. The germline V gene has CDR1 SEHNR and CDR2 FQNEAQ (reference sequence). The CDR3 is 15 residues long.

The V and J genes are TRBV30 and TRBJ2-7; D unresolved. The germline V and J ends were trimmed by 2 bases and 0 bases, with 5 bases remaining between them. Germline V lookup: CDR1 GTSNPN, CDR2 SVGIG (reference sequence). There are 12 residues in the CDR3. The CDR3 here is CAWSTVSYEQYF. The CDR3 nucleotides are TGTGCCTGGAGTACAGTCTCCTACGAGCAGTACTTC.

V gene TRBV23-1 combines with J gene TRBJ2-7; D may be TRBD1 (5 bases). Being an ORF, TRBV23-1 has a function that is uncertain. This CDR3 is 14 amino acids long. V gave up 6 bases and J gave up 2 bases, with 14 bases separating them. The DNA for the CDR3 is TGCGCCAGCAGCCCCTCCGCGACAGCCTACGAGCAGTACTTC. This translates into CASSPSATAYEQYF.

The rearrangement joins TRBV20-1 to TRBJ1-3; D uncertain. The germline gives CDR1 DFQATT, CDR2 SNEGSKA (reference sequence). CDR3 length: 11 amino acids. Trimming took 6 bases from V and 1 from J, leaving 4 bases between them. The CDR3: CSAPSGNTIYF. The CDR3 DNA reads as TGCAGTGCCCCGTCTGGAAACACCATATATTTT.

This clone was seen once. This rearrangement joins TRBV27 to TRBJ1-5, with TRBD1 identical over 7 bases. This CDR3 is built from 14 residues. V lost 5 bases to trimming and J lost 7 bases; unmatched junction nucleotides: 8. In germline, CDR1 is MNHEY, CDR2 SMNVEV (reference sequence). The CDR3: CASSLRQGLQPQHF. CDR3 sequence (DNA): TGTGCCAGCAGTCTCCGACAGGGTTTGCAGCCCCAGCATTTT.

V and J are TRBV5-1 and TRBJ1-6; D is unclear. Germline V lookup: CDR1 SGHRS, CDR2 YFSETQ. V dropped 0 bases and J dropped 8 bases, with 15 bases sitting between them. This CDR3 contains 16 residues. The DNA for the CDR3 is TGCGCCAGCAGCTTGGGCCAGGTCTTTGAGTATTCACCCCTCCACTTT. Translating it yields CASSLGQVFEYSPLHF.

This clone occurred a few times. In nucleotides, the CDR3 is TGTGCCAGCAGCTTATCTAGATCTTACGGGGAGCTGTTTTTT. It encodes CASSLSRSYGELFF. J is TRBJ2-2 and V is TRBV5-5; D is unresolved. Between the trimmed V and J ends, which lost 2 bases and 7 bases, there was a span of 12 bases. This CDR3 contains 14 residues. Per the germline V gene, CDR1 is SGHKS and CDR2 is YYEKEE (reference sequence).

This clone has just one count. Here the CDR3 DNA reads TGTGCCAGCGGGGAGTGGACAGGGGGGCAAGAGACCCAGTACTTC. This translates into CASGEWTGGQETQYF. The J gene is TRBJ2-5, the V gene TRBV6-5; 10 bases are shared with TRBD1. Per germline, CDR1 MNHEY and CDR2 SVGAGI. The CDR3 covers 15 residues. Losses at the gene ends were 8 bases for V and 2 bases for J; bases not matched to a gene: 8.

This rearrangement joins TRBV5-5 to TRBJ1-1; 12 nucleotides match TRBD1. The trim removed 4 bases at V and 8 bases at J, leaving 12 bases unmatched. This CDR3 has 16 amino acids. The germline V gene encodes CDR1 SGHKS and CDR2 YYEKEE (reference sequence). The CDR3 region is CASSGRTGQGAKEAFF. CDR3 nucleotides: TGTGCCAGCAGCGGGAGGACGGGACAGGGGGCGAAGGAAGCTTTCTTT.